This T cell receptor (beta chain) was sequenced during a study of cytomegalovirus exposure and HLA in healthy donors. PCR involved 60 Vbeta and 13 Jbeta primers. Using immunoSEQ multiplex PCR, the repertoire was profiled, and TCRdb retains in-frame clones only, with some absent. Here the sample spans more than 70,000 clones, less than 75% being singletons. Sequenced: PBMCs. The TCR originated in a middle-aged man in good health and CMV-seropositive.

The CDR3 reads CASSLAQGFGETQYF. Written as DNA, the CDR3 is TGTGCCAGCAGCTTGGCTCAGGGTTTCGGGGAGACCCAGTACTTC. The V call is TRBV5-6, the J call TRBJ2-5; weak D call: TRBD1 (5 bases). V dropped 0 bases and J dropped 5 bases, with 14 bases sitting between them. Germline CDR1 is SGHDT and CDR2 is YYEEEE. The CDR3 runs to 15 residues.